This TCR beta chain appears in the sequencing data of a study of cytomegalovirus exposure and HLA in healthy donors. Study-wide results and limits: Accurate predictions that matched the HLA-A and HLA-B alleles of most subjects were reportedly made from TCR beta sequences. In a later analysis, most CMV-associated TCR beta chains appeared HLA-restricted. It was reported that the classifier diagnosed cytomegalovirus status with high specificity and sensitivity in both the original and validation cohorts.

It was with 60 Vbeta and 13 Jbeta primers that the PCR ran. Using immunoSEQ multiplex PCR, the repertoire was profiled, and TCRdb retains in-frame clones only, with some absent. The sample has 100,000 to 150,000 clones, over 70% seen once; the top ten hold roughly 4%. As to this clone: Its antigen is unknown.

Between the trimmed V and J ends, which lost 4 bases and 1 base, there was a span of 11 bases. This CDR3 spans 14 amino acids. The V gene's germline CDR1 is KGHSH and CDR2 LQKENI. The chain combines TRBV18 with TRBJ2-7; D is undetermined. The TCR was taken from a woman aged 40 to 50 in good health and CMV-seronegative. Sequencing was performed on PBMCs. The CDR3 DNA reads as TGTGCCAGCTCACGTAATACTGGTTCCTACGAGCAGTACTTC. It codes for CASSRNTGSYEQYF.